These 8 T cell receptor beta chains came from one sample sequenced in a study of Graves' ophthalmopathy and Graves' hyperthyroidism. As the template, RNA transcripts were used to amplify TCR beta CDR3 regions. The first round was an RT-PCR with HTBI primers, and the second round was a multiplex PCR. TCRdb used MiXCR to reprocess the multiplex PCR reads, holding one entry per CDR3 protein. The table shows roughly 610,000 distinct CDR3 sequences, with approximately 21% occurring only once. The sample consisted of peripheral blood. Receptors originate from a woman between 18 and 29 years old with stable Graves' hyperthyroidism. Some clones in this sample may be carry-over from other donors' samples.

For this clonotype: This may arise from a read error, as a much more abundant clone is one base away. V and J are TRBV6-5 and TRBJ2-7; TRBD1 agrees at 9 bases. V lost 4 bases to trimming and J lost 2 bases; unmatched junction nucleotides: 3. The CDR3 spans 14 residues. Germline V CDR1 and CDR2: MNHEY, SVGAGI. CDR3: CASSFWDRAYEQYF. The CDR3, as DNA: TGTGCCAGCAGTTTCTGGGACAGGGCCTACGAGCAGTACTTC.

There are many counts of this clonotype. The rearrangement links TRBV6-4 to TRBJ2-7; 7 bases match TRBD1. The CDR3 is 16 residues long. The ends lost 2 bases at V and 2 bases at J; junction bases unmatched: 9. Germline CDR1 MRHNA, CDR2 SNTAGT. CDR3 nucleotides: TGTGCCAGCAGTGACCGTACTCGGGACAGTACCTACGAGCAGTACTTC. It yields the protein CASSDRTRDSTYEQYF.

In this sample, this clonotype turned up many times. The CDR3 loop reads CASSLGSGGNIQYF. DNA for the CDR3: TGTGCCAGCAGCTTAGGTTCGGGAGGGAACATTCAGTACTTC. This chain uses TRBV11-3 with TRBJ2-4, with 8 bases fitting TRBD2. CDR3 length: 14 residues. Looked up from germline, CDR1 is SGHNT and CDR2 is YENEEA. The V segment lost 1 base and the J segment 7 bases; nucleotides outside the gene matches: 3. Using reference TRBV11-3 and TRBJ2-4 for the parts outside the CDR3, the full variable domain is EAGVVQSPRYKIIEKKQPVAFWCNPISGHNTLYWYLQNLGQGPELLIRYENEEAVDDSQLPKDRFSAERLKGVDSTLKIQPAELGDSAVYLCASSLGSGGNIQYFGAGTRLSVL.

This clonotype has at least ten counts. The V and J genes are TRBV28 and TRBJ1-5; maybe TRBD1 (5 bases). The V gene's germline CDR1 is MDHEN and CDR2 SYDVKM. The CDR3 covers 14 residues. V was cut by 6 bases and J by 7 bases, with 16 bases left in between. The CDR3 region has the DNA TGTGCCAGCAGCATGGGGCGAGTCTTACAGCCCCAGCATTTT. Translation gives CASSMGRVLQPQHF.

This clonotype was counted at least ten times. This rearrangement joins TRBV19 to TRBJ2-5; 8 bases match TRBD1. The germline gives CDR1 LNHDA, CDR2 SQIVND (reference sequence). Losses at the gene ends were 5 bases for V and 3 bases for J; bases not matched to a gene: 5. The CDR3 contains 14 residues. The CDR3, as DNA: TGTGCCAGTAGTCTCCCGGACAGGGAAGAGACCCAGTACTTC. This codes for CASSLPDREETQYF. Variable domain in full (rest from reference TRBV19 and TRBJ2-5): DGGITQSPKYLFRKEGQNVTLSCEQNLNHDAMYWYRQDPGQGLRLIYYSQIVNDFQKGDIAEGYSVSREKKESFPLTVTSAQKNPTAFYLCASSLPDREETQYFGPGTRLLVL.

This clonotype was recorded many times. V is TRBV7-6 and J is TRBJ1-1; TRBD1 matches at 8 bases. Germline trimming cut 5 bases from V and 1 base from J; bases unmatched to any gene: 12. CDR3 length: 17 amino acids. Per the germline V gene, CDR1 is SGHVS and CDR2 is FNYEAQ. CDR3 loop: CASSPSTGAAGNTEAFF. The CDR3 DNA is TGTGCCAGCAGCCCCTCGACAGGGGCCGCTGGGAACACTGAAGCTTTCTTT.

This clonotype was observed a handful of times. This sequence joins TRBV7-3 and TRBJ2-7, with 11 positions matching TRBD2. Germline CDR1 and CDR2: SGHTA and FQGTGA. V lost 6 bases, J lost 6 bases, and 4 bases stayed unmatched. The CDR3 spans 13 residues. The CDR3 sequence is CASSQGTSGEQYF. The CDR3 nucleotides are TGTGCCAGCAGTCAAGGGACTAGCGGCGAGCAGTACTTC. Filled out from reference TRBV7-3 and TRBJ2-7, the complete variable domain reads GAGVSQTPSNKVTEKGKYVELRCDPISGHTALYWYRQSLGQGPEFLIYFQGTGAADDSGLPNDRFFAVRPEGSVSTLKIQRTERGDSAVYLCASSQGTSGEQYFGPGTRLTVT.

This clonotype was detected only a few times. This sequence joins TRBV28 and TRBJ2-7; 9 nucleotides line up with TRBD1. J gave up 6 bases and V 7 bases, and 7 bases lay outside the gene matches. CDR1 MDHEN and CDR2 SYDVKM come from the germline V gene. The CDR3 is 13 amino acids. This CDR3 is CASNSGQGGEQYF. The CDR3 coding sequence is TGTGCCAGCAACTCGGGACAGGGCGGCGAGCAGTACTTC. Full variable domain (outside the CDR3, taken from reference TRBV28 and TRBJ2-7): DVKVTQSSRYLVKRTGEKVFLECVQDMDHENMFWYRQDPGLGLRLIYFSYDVKMKEKGDIPEGYSVSREKKERFSLILESASTNQTSMYLCASNSGQGGEQYFGPGTRLTVT.